Listed below are T cell receptor beta chains from one sample, sequenced in a study of PD-1 blockade in classical Hodgkin lymphoma. The protocol was immunoSEQ multiplex PCR, while the TCRdb copy is restricted to in-frame clones and leaves out a portion. The table shows about 89,000 clones, with over 75% occurring only once. The sequencing here drew on peripheral blood mononuclear cells (PBMCs), taken before the fourth cycle of nivolumab. The receptor source for this set is a human donor with classical Hodgkin lymphoma. The CDR3 runs from the conserved cysteine through the conserved F or W. The order of the fields is J gene, D gene, clone size, V gene, CDR3 DNA, CDR3 protein. The D gene is left open where the match is weak. Not all rows give a size; the values are once, few, many and, for expanded clones, a class.

>TRBJ2-7|NA|NA|TRBV6-5
TGTGCCAGCAGTTACCATCTGGGTTGGGACTTC
CASSYHLGWDF
>TRBJ2-2|TRBD1|once|TRBV5-1
TGCGCCAGCAGTCAGACCGGGACAGATAACACCGGGGAGCTGTTTTTT
CASSQTGTDNTGELFF
>TRBJ1-2|NA|NA|TRBV5-6
TGTGCCAGCAGCTACGAGCTAGATCCCCTTTATGGCTACACCTTC
CASSYELDPLYGYTF
>TRBJ2-2|NA|NA|TRBV5-8
TGTGCCAGCAGCTTGCAAGGGTCCGGGGAGCTGTTTTTT
CASSLQGSGELFF
>TRBJ1-2|NA|NA|TRBV2
TGTGCCAGCAGTGAGCATAGGGGAGGATCGGGGGGCTACACCTTC
CASSEHRGGSGGYTF
>TRBJ1-1|TRBD1|NA|TRBV7-6
TGTGCCAGCAGACCAGACAGGGCGAACACTGAAGCTTTCTTT
CASRPDRANTEAFF
>TRBJ2-3|TRBD1|NA|TRBV7-2
TGTGCCAGCAGCTTAGGGGACAGACGCACAGATACGCAGTATTTT
CASSLGDRRTDTQYF
>TRBJ2-2|TRBD1|NA|TRBV11-3
TGTGCCAGCAGCTTGTGCGGACAGGGGATGTGCGGGGAGCTGTTTTTT
CASSLCGQGMCGELFF
>TRBJ2-1|NA|NA|TRBV7-9
TGTGCCAGCAGCGGCCTCGGGGGCGGCGGGACTACCTACAATGAGCAGTTCTTC
CASSGLGGGGTTYNEQFF
>TRBJ2-1|TRBD2|NA|TRBV27
TGTGCCAGCAGTTTCGGGGGAGGGTTCAATGAGCAGTTCTTC
CASSFGGGFNEQFF
>TRBJ1-1|NA|few|TRBV19
TGTGCCAGTAGTATGGGGATGGGCACTGAAGCTTTCTTT
CASSMGMGTEAFF
>TRBJ2-7|NA|NA|TRBV27
TGTGCCAGCAGTTTACACCAGGGGTCTCCCTACGAGCAGTACTTC
CASSLHQGSPYEQYF
>TRBJ2-4|NA|NA|TRBV2
TGTGCCAGCCGTGGGCTAGCCAAAAACATTCAGTACTTC
CASRGLAKNIQYF
>TRBJ1-4|TRBD1|NA|TRBV10-3
TGTGCCATCAGCGGACAGGGGAGAGAAAAACTGTTTTTT
CAISGQGREKLFF
>TRBJ1-4|NA|NA|TRBV18
TGTGCCAGCTCGCTGGCATGGGGTCTGAATGAAAAACTGTTTTTT
CASSLAWGLNEKLFF
>TRBJ2-3|NA|few|TRBV30
TGTGCCTGGAGTTTCGGGGAAGGGACAGATACGCAGTATTTT
CAWSFGEGTDTQYF
>TRBJ2-6|NA|NA|TRBV5-8
TGTGCCAGCAGCTTGGAATACTCTGGGGCCAACGTCCTGACTTTC
CASSLEYSGANVLTF
>TRBJ2-1|NA|NA|TRBV10-3
TGTGCCATTAGGATCGGGTCGGGGGACTACAATGAGCAGTTCTTC
CAIRIGSGDYNEQFF
>TRBJ2-1|NA|NA|TRBV27
TGTGCCAGCACGGGGGTTTCCAGGAATGAGCAGTTCTTC
CASTGVSRNEQFF
>TRBJ1-2|TRBD1|NA|TRBV29-1
TGCAGCGTTGACCGGACAGGGGGCCATGGCTACACCTTC
CSVDRTGGHGYTF
>TRBJ1-5|NA|NA|TRBV15
TGTGCCACCAGCAGAGATCAAGGGAAGAGCAATCAGCCCCAGCATTTT
CATSRDQGKSNQPQHF
>TRBJ2-2|NA|once|TRBV11-3
TGTGCCAGCAGCTTCAGCGGGTCCGACACCGGGGAGCTGTTTTTT
CASSFSGSDTGELFF
>TRBJ1-1|NA|once|TRBV9
TGTGCCAGCAGCGGAAGGGCCGGACCTAACACTGAAGCTTTCTTT
CASSGRAGPNTEAFF
>TRBJ2-6|NA|NA|TRBV6-5
TGTGCCAGCACCCCCCTTGCTGGGGCCAACGTCCTGACTTTC
CASTPLAGANVLTF
>TRBJ1-2|NA|few|TRBV27
TGTGCCAGCAGTTACTCAGGGGTTAACTATGGCTACACCTTC
CASSYSGVNYGYTF
>TRBJ2-7|TRBD1|NA|TRBV5-8
TGTGCCAGCAGCTATCGGGACAGGGGAATGTACGAGCAGTACTTC
CASSYRDRGMYEQYF
>TRBJ1-4|TRBD1|NA|TRBV9
TGTGCCAGCAGCGGCGGGACAGGCGATGAAAAACTGTTTTTT
CASSGGTGDEKLFF
>TRBJ1-2|NA|NA|TRBV7-8
TGTGCCAGCACACCTGAGGGTTGGGGCTATGGCTACACCTTC
CASTPEGWGYGYTF
>TRBJ2-3|NA|NA|TRBV6-1
TGTGCCAGCAGTGAAGTTGCTCGGGCAGATACGCAGTATTTT
CASSEVARADTQYF
>TRBJ1-6|TRBD1|NA|TRBV19
TGTGCCAGTAGTACAGACCGGGACAGCCCAGAACCCCTCCACTTT
CASSTDRDSPEPLHF
>TRBJ2-3|NA|few|TRBV10-1
TGCGCCAGCAGTCGCGGAGGGGAAGATACGCAGTATTTT
CASSRGGEDTQYF
>TRBJ2-7|NA|NA|TRBV5-1
TGCGCCAGCAGCTTAGGGGGAGGTGTCTCCTACGAGCAGTACTTC
CASSLGGGVSYEQYF
>TRBJ2-2|NA|once|TRBV7-9
TGTGCCAGCAGCTTAACGCGGGCCGTGAACACCGGGGAGCTGTTTTTT
CASSLTRAVNTGELFF
>TRBJ1-5|NA|NA|TRBV27
TGTGCCAGCAGTTTAAAGATCGGGGGGGTAAGCAATCAGCCCCAGCATTTT
CASSLKIGGVSNQPQHF
>TRBJ1-2|NA|NA|TRBV30
TGTGCCTGGAGTTCGGAGGGATATAACTATGGCTACACCTTC
CAWSSEGYNYGYTF
>TRBJ2-7|NA|NA|TRBV6-1
TGTGACCCGGGTTCCTACGAGCAGTACTTC
CDPGSYEQYF
>TRBJ2-5|TRBD2|NA|TRBV11-2
TGTGCCAGCAGCTCCCCAGCGGGGGGTGGAGAGACCCAGTACTTC
CASSSPAGGGETQYF
>TRBJ2-7|NA|NA|TRBV29-1
TGCAGCGTTGTACCCCTAAAGGAAACCTACGAGCAGTACTTC
CSVVPLKETYEQYF
>TRBJ1-6|TRBD1|NA|TRBV12-5
TGTGCTAGTGGTTTGGTACGCGGGACAGCCTTTAGCTCCTATAATTCACCCCTCCACTTT
CASGLVRGTAFSSYNSPLHF
>TRBJ1-2|TRBD1|NA|TRBV10-2
TGCGCCAGCAGCGGACAGGGGTTAGCTAACTATGGCTACACCTTC
CASSGQGLANYGYTF
>TRBJ1-1|TRBD1|once|TRBV27
TGTGCCAGCAGTTCCGGACAGGGAAAAACTGAAGCTTTCTTT
CASSSGQGKTEAFF